This T cell receptor beta chain originates from a study of Tregs in tolerant kidney transplant recipients (dated by TCRdb to the late 2010s). Regarding the complete study: The study used TCRbeta sequencing to identify donor-specific regulatory T cells before combined kidney and bone marrow transplantation, then tracked those cells after transplant. Several methods of expanding Tregs specific for an allogeneic donor were compared by TCRbeta repertoire sequencing in 3 healthy controls. General conclusions and limits of the study: Because only a small number of patients were included, the study had limitations, and the results will need to be validated in larger populations as well as under other immunosuppression protocols. Expanding Tregs with activated donor B cells appeared to identify the most biologically relevant and donor-specific TCRbeta repertoire. Biological reproducibility was not examined directly, but technical replication error appeared to be minimal.

About this clone: Its specific antigen is unknown. Nothing much larger sits one base from this clone, and base qualities are not available.

For TCRbeta CDR3 sequencing, genomic DNA from the sorted cells was extracted using the QIAGEN DNeasy Blood and Tissue Kit. High-throughput TCRbeta CDR3 sequencing, which included PCR amplification with bias correction and internal controls, was done commercially through immunoSEQ. In the original analysis: Unique productive TCRbeta sequences were defined by CDR3 nucleotide sequence where primers matched, and otherwise by CDR3 amino acid sequence together with Vbeta and Jbeta genes. To correct for sorting error, sequences found in more than one sorted population at a frequency ratio of 2:1 or less were discarded, and the remaining shared sequences were assigned to the population with the higher frequency. A sequence counted as donor-reactive if, in CFSE-low cells, the sequence had a frequency of at least 0.01% and was expanded at least 5-fold compared with unstimulated cells. Repertoire divergence was quantified by Jensen-Shannon divergence using the top 100 TCRbeta sequences ranked by frequency. For samples with multiple sequencing runs, sorting error was corrected separately for each run before the runs were pooled. Sourced from immuneACCESS, this table was stored by TCRdb with only in-frame sequences that have V and J called. A share of the clones is absent; for the studies checked, an unresolved V gene accounts for under half, and the remainder has no known explanation. V, J and clone size were drawn from that table, and D and trimming were deduced from the DNA. The sample yields 240,000 or so clones; about 80% were counted once. Clones ranked in the top ten supply less than 0.75% of the sample.

Thawed PBMCs were FACS-sorted into unstimulated Tregs (CD4+CD25+CD127-), CD4+ non-Tregs (CD4+CD25-), CD4 cells and CD8 cells. Blood from healthy controls was obtained either as purchased buffy coats or from healthy volunteers. Healthy control blood was separated into PBMCs by Ficoll density gradient and cryopreserved, and patient PBMCs were collected both before and after transplant. From the cysteine up to the phenylalanine, the CDR3 has a length of 12 residues. Just CDR3 DNA is preserved here, 36 bases in frame from base 1. CDR1 and CDR2, per the germline V gene, are MNHEY and SVGAGI. V is reduced by 4 bases and J by 8 bases, leaving a spacing of 8 bases between them.

Sequenced sample: CD4+ T cells from blood. The sequence joins TRBV6-5 to TRBJ1-4; matching of 5 bases hints at TRBD1 as the D gene. This receptor was obtained from a human donor in good health. The DNA reads as follows: TGTGCCAGCAGTTTCCGGGGGGAAAAACTGTTTTTT. Translated, this gives CASSFRGEKLFF.